This T cell receptor beta chain came from a study of shared clonotypes between healthy human individuals. Study-wide background: The study enrolled two women and three men aged 18 to 49.

V lost 5 bases, J lost 3 bases, and 4 bases stayed unmatched. CDR3 length equals 14 residues. The V gene's germline CDR1 is LNHDA and CDR2 SQIVND (reference sequence). The method was immunoSEQ multiplex PCR; TCRdb's version includes in-frame clones alone and lacks a portion of them. Here the sample spans around 2.5 million clones, 93% being singletons. Material for sequencing was naive CD4+ T cells from PBMCs. This sample's subset: CD45RA+ positively selected. This receptor was obtained from a man in his late teens or twenties in good health. Some clones in this sample may be carry-over from other donors' samples. The chain carries TRBV19 and TRBJ2-5; the match to TRBD1 covers 9 bases. This CDR3 reads CASSYTGGEETQYF. In DNA form, the CDR3 reads TGTGCCAGTAGTTATACAGGGGGCGAAGAGACCCAGTACTTC.